These 18 T cell receptor beta chains came from one sample sequenced in a study of blood T cell repertoires in COVID-19. The data were produced by immunoSEQ multiplex PCR, yet TCRdb's version contains in-frame clones alone and is incomplete. The sample holds around 320,000 clones, around 90% seen once. The sequencing sample was made of peripheral blood. The receptors were gathered from a man aged 18 to 30 with active or convalescent COVID-19.

J is TRBJ2-5 and V is TRBV18, with 11 positions matching TRBD1. V trimming: 8 bases; J trimming: 3 bases; junction bases outside the gene matches: 2. Germline loops: CDR1 KGHSH, CDR2 LQKENI. The CDR3 covers 13 residues. The CDR3, as DNA: TGTGCCAGCGAGGGACAGGGGGAAGAGACCCAGTACTTC. Its translation: CASEGQGEETQYF.

The chain uses TRBV7-2 and TRBJ1-1; TRBD1 matches at 9 bases. The junction had 11 bases not matched to a gene; V was cut back by 5 bases and J by 4 bases. Germline values: CDR1 SGHTA, CDR2 FQGNSA. There are 16 residues in the CDR3. Written as DNA, the CDR3 is TGTGCCAGCAGCGGTCCCGGGACAGGGACGGGCACTGAAGCTTTCTTT. Its protein product is CASSGPGTGTGTEAFF.

The CDR3 DNA is TGTGCCAGCTCCCTCCACGGGACAGGGGGCAACGAGCAGTACTTC. This gives the protein CASSLHGTGGNEQYF. V usage is TRBV7-2 and J usage is TRBJ2-7; 12 nucleotides align to TRBD1. V gave up 8 bases and J gave up 5 bases; unmatched junction bases: 10. Per the germline V gene, CDR1 is SGHTA and CDR2 is FQGNSA. This CDR3 spans 15 amino acids. Variable domain in full (rest from reference TRBV7-2 and TRBJ2-7): GAGVSQSPSNKVTEKGKDVELRCDPISGHTALYWYRQSLGQGLEFLIYFQGNSAPDKSGLPSDRFSAERTGGSVSTLTIQRTQQEDSAVYLCASSLHGTGGNEQYFGPGTRLTVT.

The chain is built from TRBV11-2 and TRBJ2-7; 9 bases line up with TRBD2. V lost 2 bases, J lost 7 bases, and 9 bases stayed unmatched. CDR1 is SGHAT and CDR2 is FQNNGV in the germline V gene. This CDR3 is built from 15 residues. The CDR3 here is CASSLLAGGPGEQYF. The CDR3 region has the DNA TGTGCCAGCAGCTTACTTGCGGGAGGGCCGGGGGAGCAGTACTTC.

The CDR3, as DNA: TGCGCCAGCAGCCGTAGGGAAGGGACAGCCTACGAGCAGTACTTC. Translating it yields CASSRREGTAYEQYF. V gene TRBV5-1 combines with J gene TRBJ2-7; TRBD1 agrees at 7 bases. The CDR3 length is 15 residues. With 4 bases clipped from V and 2 bases from J, the junction kept 9 bases outside the gene matches. The V gene's germline CDR1 is SGHRS and CDR2 YFSETQ.

The J gene is TRBJ2-5, the V gene TRBV18; D call uncertain. The CDR3 is made up of 14 amino acids. From germline, CDR1 is KGHSH and CDR2 LQKENI. V lost 4 bases and J lost 5, with 14 bases in between. CDR3 coding DNA: TGTGCCAGCTCACGTCCAGCGCCTCAGGAGACCCAGTACTTC. Amino acid sequence: CASSRPAPQETQYF.

The V and J genes are TRBV6-1 and TRBJ1-5, with 8 bases fitting TRBD1. The CDR3 has 13 amino acids. CDR1 is MNHNS, CDR2 SASEGT, per germline. The V gene end was trimmed by 7 bases and the J gene end by 7 bases; junction bases not matched to a gene: 6. DNA for the CDR3: TGTGCCAGCACCGGACAGGGTAGACAGCCCCAGCATTTT. Translating gives CASTGQGRQPQHF.

The chain uses TRBV11-2 and TRBJ1-3; possibly TRBD1 for D (6 bases). Trimming shortened V by 2 bases and J by 4 bases, and 18 bases separated the two germline ends. The CDR3 is 17 amino acids. Germline V lookup: CDR1 SGHAT, CDR2 FQNNGV. The CDR3 region is CASSLNSLGAAGNTIYF. The DNA of the CDR3 is TGTGCCAGCAGCTTAAACTCTCTGGGGGCCGCAGGAAACACCATATATTTT.

This chain joins TRBV6-1 and TRBJ1-2; D ambiguous. Germline V gene data show CDR1 as MNHNS and CDR2 as SASEGT. This CDR3 comprises 15 residues. V lost 1 base and J lost 3, with 12 bases in between. The DNA for the CDR3 is TGTGCCAGCAGTGAAGTCTTGAATTCGGACTATGGCTACACCTTC. Encoded protein: CASSEVLNSDYGYTF.

The V gene is TRBV2, the J gene TRBJ2-6; TRBD1 agrees at 9 bases. Germline assignment: CDR1 SNHLY and CDR2 FYNNEI. V was clipped by 4 bases and J by 2 bases; unmatched bases: 3. CDR3 length: 16 amino acids. CDR3 coding DNA: TGTGCCAGCAGTGGGGACAGGGAGACTGGGGCCAACGTCCTGACTTTC. Translated: CASSGDRETGANVLTF.

The V and J genes are TRBV27 and TRBJ2-5; TRBD2 matches 11 bases. The germline CDR1 and CDR2 sequences are MNHEY and SMNVEV (reference sequence). After removal of 5 bases from V and 11 bases from J, the junction contained 4 bases not matched to a gene. The CDR3 loop spans 12 amino acids. In DNA, the CDR3 is TGTGCCAGCAGTACCCCTAGCGGGGGGCAGTACTTC. Translated, it gives CASSTPSGGQYF.

J is TRBJ2-5 and V is TRBV2, with D maybe TRBD2 (6 bases). CDR3 size: 13 residues. V lost 3 bases and J 4 bases, leaving 9 bases between the germline ends. CDR1 is SNHLY and CDR2 is FYNNEI in the germline V gene. The CDR3 DNA follows: TGTGCCAGCAGTGAGGTGGGGGGAGAGACCCAGTACTTC. Translation gives CASSEVGGETQYF.

Note on this clone: The germline gene is not matched at one end of the junction; a read error may be the cause. The CDR3: CASSLGDTHNDQFF. The CDR3 nucleotides are TGCGCCAGCAGCTTGGGGGACACCCACAATGATCAGTTCTTC. The chain couples TRBV5-1 to TRBJ2-1; maybe TRBD1 (6 bases). The CDR3 is 14 residues long. Germline loops: CDR1 SGHRS, CDR2 YFSETQ.

V usage is TRBV28 and J usage is TRBJ2-7; 7 nucleotides agree with TRBD2. The V gene's germline CDR1 is MDHEN and CDR2 SYDVKM. The CDR3 spans 14 residues. V lost 8 bases, J lost 5 bases, and 12 bases stayed unmatched. In nucleotides, the CDR3 is TGTGCCAGCGGTATAGGACTAGTGAGGAACGAGCAGTACTTC. This gives the protein CASGIGLVRNEQYF. Supplemented by reference TRBV28 and TRBJ2-7, the full variable domain reads DVKVTQSSRYLVKRTGEKVFLECVQDMDHENMFWYRQDPGLGLRLIYFSYDVKMKEKGDIPEGYSVSREKKERFSLILESASTNQTSMYLCASGIGLVRNEQYFGPGTRLTVT.

This clone showed up just a few times. This chain links TRBV12-3 or TRBV12-4 with TRBJ1-6, with 7 nucleotides matching TRBD1. CDR3 size: 13 residues. J gave up 6 bases and V 10 bases, and 6 bases lay outside the gene matches. The CDR3 coding sequence is TGTGCCATCGGGACAGCCTTTAATTCACCCCTCCACTTT. It is translated as CAIGTAFNSPLHF.

This chain uses TRBV19 with TRBJ2-2, with a tentative D call TRBD1 (5 bases). Germline V gene sequence: CDR1 LNHDA, CDR2 SQIVND (reference sequence). The CDR3 sequence is 16 residues long. The germline V and J ends were trimmed by 0 bases and 2 bases, with 10 bases remaining between them. CDR3 sequence reads: CASSIERQRNTGELFF. CDR3 coding DNA: TGTGCCAGTAGTATAGAGAGACAGAGAAACACCGGGGAGCTGTTTTTT.

The V gene is TRBV19, the J gene TRBJ2-2, with D possibly matching TRBD2 (5 bases). Trimming removed 7 bases at V and 3 bases at J, with 12 bases between. CDR3 length: 14 amino acids. Per germline, CDR1 LNHDA and CDR2 SQIVND (reference sequence). CDR3 sequence: CASISRGYTGELFF. CDR3 coding DNA: TGTGCCAGTATTAGCCGGGGTTACACCGGGGAGCTGTTTTTT.

V is TRBV19 and J is TRBJ1-1; TRBD1 matches at 7 bases. The CDR3 is 14 amino acids. V was pared by 4 bases and J by 5 bases, with 7 bases of the junction left unmatched. CDR1 is LNHDA and CDR2 is SQIVND in the germline V gene (reference sequence). CDR3 sequence (DNA): TGTGCCAGTAGTACCGGGACAGCCAGGACTGAAGCTTTCTTT. Its translation is CASSTGTARTEAFF.